These 17 T cell receptor beta chains share one sample of origin, sequenced in a study of identifying expanded T cells in peripheral blood (dated by TCRdb to about 2019). Library generation was performed with the immunoSEQ multiplex PCR assay. TCRdb holds this immuneACCESS table with in-frame rearrangements only. Some clones are missing; in checked studies, unresolved V genes explain under half, and the rest has no known cause. The sample table holds around 60,000 clones, of which over 80% were seen once. Of the sample, approximately 19% is held by the ten largest clones. The specimen was blood. The receptors derive from a person between 18 and 75 years old in good health.

This clone has just a few counts. The chain combines TRBV7-8 with TRBJ1-2; weak D call: TRBD1 (6 bases). Trimming left V 5 bases short and J 6 bases short, with 13 bases between. Germline values: CDR1 SGHVS, CDR2 FQNEAQ. The length of the CDR3 is 13 residues. Written as DNA, the CDR3 is TGTGCCAGCAGCCCGTTTAACAGGGATGGCTACACCTTC. Translation gives CASSPFNRDGYTF. The variable domain in full, with the rest retrieved from reference TRBV7-8 and TRBJ1-2, is GAGVSQSPRYKVAKRGQDVALRCDPISGHVSLFWYQQALGQGPEFLTYFQNEAQLDKSGLPSDRFFAERPEGSVSTLKIQRTQQEDSAVYLCASSPFNRDGYTFGSGTRLTVV.

As concerns this clone: Relative to the germline gene, one junction end is altered; a read error may explain this. The V call is TRBV5-6, the J call TRBJ2-1; D uncertain. This CDR3 contains 12 residues. Germline assignment: CDR1 SGHDT and CDR2 YYEEEE. CDR3 residues: CASSWAYNEQFF. CDR3 coding DNA: TGTGCCAGCAGCTGGGCCTATAATGAGCAGTTCTTC.

The CDR3 nucleotides are TGTGCCAGCAGCTCCATCTCTGAAACAGGGAGGCTAGTCTACGAGCAGTACTTC. Amino acid sequence: CASSSISETGRLVYEQYF. The chain is built from TRBV5-6 and TRBJ2-7; tentatively, D is TRBD1 or TRBD2 (6 bases each). V shed 3 bases and J shed 3 bases, with 25 bases lying between them. The CDR3 has 18 residues. Germline V gene sequence: CDR1 SGHDT, CDR2 YYEEEE.

V and J are TRBV5-1 and TRBJ2-1, with a possible D match to TRBD2 (6 bases). CDR1 and CDR2 (germline): SGHRS, YFSETQ. V dropped 3 bases and J dropped 0 bases, with 10 bases sitting between them. The CDR3 contains 15 residues. The CDR3 DNA sequence: TGCGCCAGCAGCTGGGGAGGAGGCTCCTACAATGAGCAGTTCTTC. Translation: CASSWGGGSYNEQFF.

The chain links TRBV7-6 to TRBJ2-5; D is uncertain. The germline gives CDR1 SGHVS, CDR2 FNYEAQ. The CDR3 is made up of 12 amino acids. Deletions cut 1 base from V and 3 bases from J, with 3 bases between. The CDR3 coding sequence is TGTGCCAGCAGCTTAGGGAAAGAGACCCAGTACTTC. It specifies CASSLGKETQYF.

The chain joins TRBV9 to TRBJ1-2; D is possibly TRBD1 (5 bases). The CDR3 has 15 residues. Germline CDR1 SGDLS, CDR2 YYNGEE. The V end was cut by 4 bases, the J end by 0 bases, with 13 bases between. CDR3 region: CASSPTGGANYGYTF. The CDR3 nucleotides are TGTGCCAGCAGCCCCACCGGAGGGGCTAACTATGGCTACACCTTC.

The chain employs TRBV30 and TRBJ2-6; tentative D call: TRBD1 (6 bases). From germline, CDR1 is GTSNPN and CDR2 SVGIG (reference sequence). V lost 5 bases to trimming and J lost 0 bases, with 17 bases between them. CDR3 length: 17 residues. The CDR3 region is CAWGSQGGFSGANVLTF. CDR3 sequence (DNA): TGTGCCTGGGGGAGCCAAGGGGGTTTCTCTGGGGCCAACGTCCTGACTTTC.

The chain employs TRBV18 and TRBJ1-1; no clear D. Trimming removed 6 bases from V and 0 bases from J, with 8 bases in between. CDR1 and CDR2 (germline): KGHSH, LQKENI. The CDR3 totals 13 residues. CDR3 amino acids: CASSPPVNTEAFF. CDR3 in DNA: TGTGCCAGCTCTCCGCCAGTGAACACTGAAGCTTTCTTT.

Remarks on this clone: The junction and the germline gene differ at one end; a read error may be behind it. The V gene is TRBV7-8, the J gene TRBJ1-4; the D is unclear. Looked up from germline, CDR1 is SGHVS and CDR2 is FQNEAQ. This CDR3 contains 14 residues. This CDR3 is CASSLVGSNGKLFF. In DNA, the CDR3 is TGTGCCAGCAGCTTAGTTGGATCGAATGGAAAACTGTTTTTT. The whole variable domain, filled in from reference TRBV7-8 and TRBJ1-4, reads GAGVSQSPRYKVAKRGQDVALRCDPISGHVSLFWYQQALGQGPEFLTYFQNEAQLDKSGLPSDRFFAERPEGSVSTLKIQRTQQEDSAVYLCASSLVGSNGKLFFGSGTQLSVL.

The V and J genes are TRBV10-3 and TRBJ1-1; D unclear. Germline V gene lookup returns CDR1 ENHRY and CDR2 SYGVKD. V lost 4 bases and J lost 3, with 9 bases in between. The CDR3 contains 13 residues. Here the CDR3 reads CAISGQVDTEAFF. DNA for the CDR3: TGTGCCATCAGTGGTCAAGTAGACACTGAAGCTTTCTTT.

CDR3 amino acids: CASSGGPKAITYGYTF. In DNA form, the CDR3 reads TGTGCCAGCAGTGGGGGGCCCAAGGCAATAACGTATGGCTACACCTTC. V is TRBV2 and J is TRBJ1-2, with D possibly matching TRBD1 (6 bases). The CDR3 sequence is 16 residues long. Germline CDR1 reads SNHLY; CDR2 reads FYNNEI. Deletions cut 4 bases from V and 5 bases from J, with 20 bases between.

This clone appeared once. The V gene is TRBV2, the J gene TRBJ2-2, with 10 bases identical to TRBD2. The CDR3 has 17 amino acids. Germline trimming cut 0 bases from V and 6 bases from J; bases unmatched to any gene: 7. Germline-derived CDR1 and CDR2 are SNHLY and FYNNEI. Written as DNA, the CDR3 is TGTGCCAGCAGTGAAGCGCGCAGCGGGGGGGCCGCCGGGGAGCTGTTTTTT. Its translation is CASSEARSGGAAGELFF.

The chain joins TRBV19 to TRBJ2-2, with 10 bases that match TRBD2. The V gene end was trimmed by 3 bases and the J gene end by 2 bases; junction bases not matched to a gene: 9. The CDR3 runs 18 residues. Germline CDR1 and CDR2: LNHDA and SQIVND (reference sequence). For the CDR3, the DNA is TGTGCCAGTAGTATTCCGGTAAGGACTAGCGGAAACACCGGGGAGCTGTTTTTT. Its protein is CASSIPVRTSGNTGELFF.

This clone was counted once. The rearrangement uses TRBV6-1 and TRBJ1-6, with a weak D call TRBD1 (6 bases). The CDR3 has 16 amino acids. V was pared by 1 base and J by 7 bases, with 14 bases between. Per the germline V gene, CDR1 is MNHNS and CDR2 is SASEGT. The CDR3 nucleotides are TGTGCCAGCAGTGAAGTATGGGGGGCTCAGAATTCACCCCTCCACTTT. Its translation is CASSEVWGAQNSPLHF.

This rearrangement joins TRBV6-5 to TRBJ1-1; D gene uncertain. CDR1 and CDR2 (germline): MNHEY, SVGAGI. The CDR3 loop spans 13 amino acids. Trimming removed 4 bases at V and 5 bases at J, with 11 bases between. CDR3 sequence (DNA): TGTGCCAGCAGTTCGCAGACGGGAACTGAAGCTTTCTTT. Translation: CASSSQTGTEAFF.

CDR3 amino acids: CATRKNIGTHEQYF. CDR3 bases: TGTGCCACCCGGAAGAACATTGGGACACACGAGCAGTACTTC. The V and J genes are TRBV7-8 and TRBJ2-7; weak D call: TRBD1 (6 bases). V was trimmed by 10 bases and J by 5 bases, leaving 21 bases between them. Germline V gene sequence: CDR1 SGHVS, CDR2 FQNEAQ. This CDR3 has 14 residues. Complete variable domain (other parts from reference TRBV7-8 and TRBJ2-7): GAGVSQSPRYKVAKRGQDVALRCDPISGHVSLFWYQQALGQGPEFLTYFQNEAQLDKSGLPSDRFFAERPEGSVSTLKIQRTQQEDSAVYLCATRKNIGTHEQYFGPGTRLTVT.

The chain links TRBV5-4 to TRBJ2-3, with D hard to call. Trimming cost V 8 bases and J 0 bases, with 13 bases left between them. CDR1 and CDR2 (germline): SGHNT, YYREEE (reference sequence). The CDR3 runs to 14 residues. CDR3 protein: CASRPQESTDTQYF. Here the CDR3 DNA reads TGTGCCAGTCGGCCGCAGGAGAGCACAGATACGCAGTATTTT.